These 8 T cell receptor beta chains share one sample of origin, sequenced in a study of cytomegalovirus exposure and HLA in healthy donors (dated by TCRdb to about 2017). Library preparation was by the immunoSEQ multiplex PCR assay. The multiplex PCR relied on a mix of 60 forward primers for TCR Vbeta segments and 13 reverse primers for TCR Jbeta segments. TCRdb mirrors the immuneACCESS table, restricted to in-frame sequences. Some clones are absent from its copies; in checked studies, under half trace to an unresolved V gene, and the reason for the others is unknown. The sample data list around 50,000 clones, and less than 75% of these were observed just once. 5.5% to 7% of the sample is in the top ten clones. The sequencing sample was made of PBMCs. The receptor set was obtained from a man aged 25 to 45 in good health and CMV-seronegative.

The chain couples TRBV27 to TRBJ2-3; 9 positions match TRBD2. V was clipped by 5 bases and J by 2 bases; unmatched bases: 14. Germline V gene sequence: CDR1 MNHEY, CDR2 SMNVEV (reference sequence). The CDR3 consists of 18 residues. DNA for the CDR3: TGTGCCAGCAGTCCTTCCCCACCTACTAGCGGGCACACAGATACGCAGTATTTT. Its protein product is CASSPSPPTSGHTDTQYF.

This clone was seen once. V gene TRBV11-2 combines with J gene TRBJ2-3, with 14 bases fitting TRBD2. This CDR3 is built from 17 residues. The trim removed 4 bases at V and 4 bases at J, leaving 7 bases unmatched. Germline lookup yields CDR1 SGHAT and CDR2 FQNNGV. DNA for the CDR3: TGTGCCAGCAGCTGGGGGACTAGCGGGAGTATCCCAGATACGCAGTATTTT. Protein sequence: CASSWGTSGSIPDTQYF.

The chain carries TRBV5-1 and TRBJ1-2; 9 bases map to TRBD1. The V segment lost 4 bases and the J segment 8 bases; nucleotides outside the gene matches: 15. Germline-derived CDR1 and CDR2 are SGHRS and YFSETQ. The length of the CDR3 is 16 residues. In DNA form, the CDR3 reads TGCGCCAGCAGCCCGGAGACCTCCGGGACAGGGAGGGGCTACACCTTC. Amino acids: CASSPETSGTGRGYTF.

The chain recombines TRBV7-9 with TRBJ2-7; D gene uncertain. CDR1 and CDR2 (germline): SEHNR, FQNEAQ (reference sequence). The CDR3 has 13 amino acids. Between the trimmed V and J ends, which lost 2 bases and 6 bases, there was a span of 11 bases. This CDR3 is CASSLPSSGEQYF. The CDR3 DNA is TGTGCCAGCAGCTTACCCTCCTCGGGCGAGCAGTACTTC.

The chain is built from TRBV5-4 and TRBJ2-5, with a tentative D call TRBD1 (5 bases). Trimming removed 4 bases at V and 4 bases at J, with 14 bases between. From germline, CDR1 is SGHNT and CDR2 YYREEE (reference sequence). There are 14 residues in the CDR3. The CDR3 nucleotides read TGTGCCAGCAGCATCGGTCAGGGCCGAGAGACCCAGTACTTC. Its translation is CASSIGQGRETQYF.

The genes are TRBV6-6 and TRBJ1-5; maybe TRBD1 (6 bases). Germline V gene data show CDR1 as MNHNY and CDR2 as SVGAGI (reference sequence). The V end was cut by 8 bases, the J end by 4 bases, with 12 bases between. The CDR3 covers 13 residues. The CDR3 sequence is CASDNRDNQPQHF. The CDR3 DNA reads TGTGCCAGCGATAACAGGGATAATCAGCCCCAGCATTTT.

V is TRBV5-1 and J is TRBJ1-3; TRBD1 might be the D (5 bases). This CDR3 contains 15 residues. CDR1 SGHRS and CDR2 YFSETQ come from the germline V gene. V gave up 3 bases and J gave up 0 bases, with 10 bases separating them. DNA of the CDR3: TGCGCCAGCAGCTGGGGGGAAACCTCTGGAAACACCATATATTTT. Its translation is CASSWGETSGNTIYF. Using reference TRBV5-1 and TRBJ1-3 for the parts outside the CDR3, the full variable domain is KAGVTQTPRYLIKTRGQQVTLSCSPISGHRSVSWYQQTPGQGLQFLFEYFSETQRNKGNFPGRFSGRQFSNSRSEMNVSTLELGDSALYLCASSWGETSGNTIYFGEGSWLTVV.

V is TRBV6-5 and J is TRBJ1-1; D is uncertain. The CDR3 sequence is 14 residues long. The germline V gene encodes CDR1 MNHEY and CDR2 SVGAGI. Deletions cut 5 bases from V and 4 bases from J, with 14 bases between. The CDR3 bases are TGTGCCAGCAGTATCTTGGGTGCGGCCACTGAAGCTTTCTTT. This encodes CASSILGAATEAFF.